Below are 13 T cell receptor beta chains sequenced from a single sample in a study of blood T cell repertoires in COVID-19. Clones were sequenced by immunoSEQ multiplex PCR, and TCRdb holds only the in-frame ones, with some missing. The sample records around 280,000 clones, 70% to 90% being singletons. Material: peripheral blood. Receptor source: a man in his 70s with acute or convalescent COVID-19.

This chain uses TRBV7-9 with TRBJ2-7, with 8 bases lining up with TRBD1. The CDR3 extends over 13 amino acids. The trim removed 8 bases at V and 3 bases at J, leaving 6 bases unmatched. Germline V CDR1 and CDR2: SEHNR, FQNEAQ (reference sequence). The CDR3 reads CASGRQGSYEQYF. The DNA for the CDR3 is TGTGCCAGCGGGCGACAGGGGAGCTACGAGCAGTACTTC.

This chain uses TRBV24-1 with TRBJ2-2, with 8 nucleotides matching TRBD2. This CDR3 comprises 12 residues. V shed 10 bases and J 5 bases; nucleotides not matched to a gene: 2. The germline CDR1 and CDR2 sequences are KGHDR and SFDVKD. In nucleotides, the CDR3 is TGTGCCACGCAGCGGGAGACCGGGGAGCTGTTTTTT. Its protein is CATQRETGELFF.

This clone is a singleton in its sample. The chain has TRBV7-3 and TRBJ2-3, with D maybe TRBD1 (6 bases). V was clipped by 4 bases and J by 5 bases, with 10 bases between them. The CDR3 length is 13 residues. Per the germline V gene, CDR1 is SGHTA and CDR2 is FQGTGA. The CDR3 bases are TGTGCCAGCAGCTCCTACAGGGAAGATACGCAGTATTTT. Residues: CASSSYREDTQYF. Full variable domain (outside the CDR3, taken from reference TRBV7-3 and TRBJ2-3): GAGVSQTPSNKVTEKGKYVELRCDPISGHTALYWYRQSLGQGPEFLIYFQGTGAADDSGLPNDRFFAVRPEGSVSTLKIQRTERGDSAVYLCASSSYREDTQYFGPGTRLTVL.

The chain employs TRBV6-5 and TRBJ1-6; D gene uncertain. Germline CDR1 is MNHEY and CDR2 is SVGAGI. Trimming left V 6 bases short and J 7 bases short, with 7 bases between. This CDR3 contains 12 residues. Here the CDR3 reads CASSQINSPLHF. CDR3 DNA: TGTGCCAGCAGCCAGATAAATTCACCCCTCCACTTT.

The table lists this clone with a count of one. The V and J genes are TRBV4-3 and TRBJ2-1; 10 bases map to TRBD2. The germline V gene has CDR1 LGHNA and CDR2 YSLEER. V trimming: 0 bases; J trimming: 7 bases; junction bases outside the gene matches: 9. The CDR3 runs 17 residues. The CDR3 here is CASSQDAQAGGANEQFF. Here the CDR3 DNA reads TGCGCCAGCAGCCAAGATGCGCAAGCGGGGGGGGCGAATGAGCAGTTCTTC.

J is TRBJ2-3 and V is TRBV9, with TRBD2 matching 13 bases. The germline V gene encodes CDR1 SGDLS and CDR2 YYNGEE. The trim removed 3 bases at V and 5 bases at J, leaving 6 bases unmatched. CDR3 length: 16 residues. The CDR3 reads CASSAWTSGSVDTQYF. The DNA of the CDR3 is TGTGCCAGCAGCGCCTGGACTAGCGGGAGTGTAGATACGCAGTATTTT.

The chain carries TRBV28 and TRBJ1-2, with TRBD1 matching over 7 bases. The CDR3 has 14 residues. Looked up from germline, CDR1 is MDHEN and CDR2 is SYDVKM. The J segment lost 5 bases and the V segment lost 6 bases, leaving 9 bases of the junction unmatched. The CDR3 spells CASRTGTDSYGYTF. The CDR3 DNA reads as TGTGCCAGCAGGACAGGGACAGATAGTTATGGCTACACCTTC.

The chain links TRBV28 to TRBJ2-3; D might be TRBD2 (5 bases). V gave up 5 bases and J gave up 2 bases, with 8 bases separating them. The germline V gene has CDR1 MDHEN and CDR2 SYDVKM. The CDR3 is made up of 13 amino acids. This chain's CDR3 is CASSPGNTDTQYF. The CDR3 DNA follows: TGTGCCAGCAGTCCCGGGAACACAGATACGCAGTATTTT.

This chain links TRBV5-1 with TRBJ2-2, with 8 bases lining up with TRBD1. Unmatched junction bases numbered 11, after V lost 4 bases and J lost 6 bases. Germline V gene sequence: CDR1 SGHRS, CDR2 YFSETQ. The CDR3 has 16 residues. CDR3 nucleotides: TGCGCCAGCAGCCTTTCCGGACAGGGAGTATCCGGGGAGCTGTTTTTT. Encoded protein: CASSLSGQGVSGELFF. Full variable domain (remainder filled in from reference TRBV5-1 and TRBJ2-2): KAGVTQTPRYLIKTRGQQVTLSCSPISGHRSVSWYQQTPGQGLQFLFEYFSETQRNKGNFPGRFSGRQFSNSRSEMNVSTLELGDSALYLCASSLSGQGVSGELFFGEGSRLTVL.

The V and J genes are TRBV11-2 and TRBJ2-1, with D perhaps matching TRBD2 (6 bases). With 0 bases removed from V and 7 bases from J, the gap between germline ends came to 19 bases. The germline CDR1 and CDR2 sequences are SGHAT and FQNNGV. The CDR3 has 17 amino acids. CDR3 protein: CASSLDFFAGTRNEQFF. The CDR3 DNA follows: TGTGCCAGCAGCTTAGATTTTTTCGCGGGAACGAGGAATGAGCAGTTCTTC. Full variable domain (rest looked up from reference TRBV11-2 and TRBJ2-1): EAGVAQSPRYKIIEKRQSVAFWCNPISGHATLYWYQQILGQGPKLLIQFQNNGVVDDSQLPKDRFSAERLKGVDSTLKIQPAKLEDSAVYLCASSLDFFAGTRNEQFFGPGTRLTVL.

The rearrangement links TRBV18 to TRBJ2-2; TRBD2 agrees at 10 bases. V shed 2 bases and J 4 bases; nucleotides not matched to a gene: 7. The CDR3 is 17 amino acids. CDR1 KGHSH and CDR2 LQKENI come from the germline V gene. CDR3 region: CASSPMLAGVSTGELFF. Written as DNA, the CDR3 is TGTGCCAGCTCACCAATGCTAGCGGGAGTTTCCACCGGGGAGCTGTTTTTT.

V usage is TRBV4-2 and J usage is TRBJ2-7, with TRBD1 identical over 11 bases. Germline CDR1 LGHNA, CDR2 YNFKEQ. V was clipped by 1 base and J by 4 bases; unmatched bases: 3. The CDR3 consists of 15 residues. Here the CDR3 reads CASSQGTGGEYEQYF. In nucleotides, the CDR3 is TGTGCCAGCAGCCAAGGGACAGGGGGCGAGTACGAGCAGTACTTC.

The V call is TRBV15, the J call TRBJ2-6; D perhaps matches TRBD1 (5 bases). The CDR3 totals 16 residues. CDR1 LNHNV and CDR2 YYDKDF come from the germline V gene (reference sequence). Trimming removed 1 base from V and 0 bases from J, with 7 bases in between. CDR3 nucleotide sequence: TGTGCCACCAGCAGAGGGGGCAACTCTGGGGCCAACGTCCTGACTTTC. Translation gives CATSRGGNSGANVLTF. Full variable domain (rest looked up from reference TRBV15 and TRBJ2-6): DAMVIQNPRYQVTQFGKPVTLSCSQTLNHNVMYWYQQKSSQAPKLLFHYYDKDFNNEADTPDNFQSRRPNTSFCFLDIRSPGLGDTAMYLCATSRGGNSGANVLTFGAGSRLTVL.